The entry that follows covers one T cell receptor beta chain sequence. Antigen specificity is unknown. This record belongs to a study of T cell responses to AZD1222 COVID-19 vaccine. The ends lost 5 bases at V and 2 bases at J; junction bases unmatched: 7. The V gene's germline CDR1 is SGHRS and CDR2 YFSETQ. This CDR3 spans 15 amino acids. Study-wide results and limits: After two AZD1222 doses, spike-specific TCR breadth and depth rose versus day 0.

Only in-frame clones appear in the TCRdb table, and some are missing; sequencing was by immunoSEQ multiplex PCR. The sample contains some 52,000 clones, 87% of which appear only once. This material consisted of peripheral blood, taken 28 days after the second AZD1222 dose. The chain has TRBV5-1 and TRBJ2-7; 10 bases align to TRBD1. This TCR was recovered from an adult who received the AZD1222 COVID-19 vaccine. The CDR3 reads CASSPGTGDPYEQYF. CDR3 DNA sequence: TGCGCCAGCAGTCCCGGGACAGGGGACCCCTACGAGCAGTACTTC.